The 25 T cell receptor beta chains presented below share a single source sample, sequenced in a study of T cells in Graves' hyperthyroidism and ophthalmopathy. Template material for amplifying TCR beta CDR3 regions consisted of RNA transcripts. The HTBI primer set drove a first-round RT-PCR of the TCR CDR3. Each CDR3 protein gets one entry after TCRdb re-called the multiplex PCR reads with MiXCR. The repertoire consists of hundreds of thousands of distinct CDR3 sequences, with approximately 14% occurring once and the leading ten covering approximately 15%. The sequenced sample was blood. Receptors were obtained from a woman aged 40 to 49 with Graves' hyperthyroidism.

This clonotype occurred once. With a much larger clone just one base away, this may be a read error. The conserved final phenylalanine or tryptophan is absent from the CDR3, which likely points to a read error. The V and J genes are TRBV12-3 or TRBV12-4 and TRBJ1-3; D is uncertain. The length of the CDR3 is 10 residues. The DNA of the CDR3 is TGTGCTAGCTCTGGAAACACCATATATTCT. The encoded protein is CASSGNTIYS.

J is TRBJ2-7 and V is TRBV20-1; 8 bases map to TRBD2. Trimming took 1 base from V and 6 from J; bases not matched to a gene: 5. Germline loops: CDR1 DFQATT, CDR2 SNEGSKA (reference sequence). The CDR3 has 13 residues. CDR3 nucleotides: TGCAGTGCTAGAGGACTAGCGTCCCTCGAGCAGTACTTC. This translates into CSARGLASLEQYF.

This rearrangement joins TRBV9 to TRBJ2-1; 10 bases fit TRBD2. Germline CDR1 is SGDLS and CDR2 is YYNGEE. This CDR3 contains 16 residues. With 4 bases clipped from V and 3 bases from J, the junction kept 7 bases outside the gene matches. The CDR3 nucleotides read TGTGCCAGCAGCCCACTAGCGGGACCGTTCTACAATGAGCAGTTCTTC. Its protein is CASSPLAGPFYNEQFF.

This clonotype was detected ten times or more. This chain links TRBV18 with TRBJ2-7; D tentatively fits TRBD1 or TRBD2 (5 bases each). V gave up 1 base and J gave up 2 bases, with 9 bases separating them. Germline CDR1 KGHSH, CDR2 LQKENI. CDR3 length: 14 amino acids. CDR3 residues: CASSPRGTAYEQYF. CDR3 in DNA: TGTGCCAGCTCACCACGGGGGACGGCCTACGAGCAGTACTTC.

This clonotype was recorded many times. This chain links TRBV27 with TRBJ2-1; the D call may be TRBD1 or TRBD2 (5 bases each). Germline CDR1 MNHEY, CDR2 SMNVEV (reference sequence). Trimming pared 6 bases from V and 6 bases from J, leaving 18 bases between. The CDR3 is 15 amino acids. The CDR3 sequence: CASSPYSGPGNEQFF. The DNA for the CDR3 is TGTGCCAGCAGCCCCTACTCGGGGCCTGGCAATGAGCAGTTCTTC.

The sample holds many counts of this clonotype. V and J are TRBV30 and TRBJ1-6; D remains unclear. The CDR3 is made up of 14 amino acids. Germline values: CDR1 GTSNPN, CDR2 SVGIG (reference sequence). Trimming cost V 0 bases and J 3 bases, with 6 bases left between them. CDR3 amino acids: CAWSVDDYNSPLHF. CDR3 bases: TGTGCCTGGAGTGTAGACGACTATAATTCACCCCTCCACTTT.

This clonotype was detected only a few times. The gene calls are TRBV11-2 and TRBJ2-3, with 7 nucleotides matching TRBD2. With 1 base clipped from V and 3 bases from J, the junction kept 10 bases outside the gene matches. There are 17 residues in the CDR3. Germline V gene sequence: CDR1 SGHAT, CDR2 FQNNGV. The CDR3 DNA is TGTGCCAGCAGCTTAGTCGCGGGAGTATTGGGGACAGATACGCAGTATTTT. Its translation is CASSLVAGVLGTDTQYF.

This clonotype occurred a few times. The chain links TRBV20-1 to TRBJ2-1; no clear D. The CDR3 extends over 12 amino acids. CDR1 is DFQATT, CDR2 SNEGSKA, per germline (reference sequence). CDR3 region: CSGVAAYNEQFF. CDR3 nucleotide sequence: TGCAGCGGTGTGGCGGCCTACAATGAGCAGTTCTTC.

This clonotype was counted many times. J is TRBJ2-7 and V is TRBV30; D possibly matches TRBD1 or TRBD2 (5 bases each). The germline V gene encodes CDR1 GTSNPN and CDR2 SVGIG (reference sequence). Trimming removed 4 bases from V and 0 bases from J, with 10 bases in between. CDR3 length equals 13 residues. CDR3 sequence: CAWKRDDSYEQYF. The CDR3 DNA reads TGTGCCTGGAAAAGGGACGACTCCTACGAGCAGTACTTC.

This clonotype occurred a few times. The chain is built from TRBV20-1 and TRBJ2-7, with TRBD2 identical over 8 bases. From germline, CDR1 is DFQATT and CDR2 SNEGSKA (reference sequence). The CDR3 runs 14 residues. V lost 6 bases to trimming and J lost 6 bases; unmatched junction nucleotides: 13. CDR3 in DNA: TGCAGTGCCCCCCCTGGAGGGGCGGGGGGCGAGCAGTACTTC. Protein: CSAPPGGAGGEQYF.

This clonotype has just a few counts. The V and J genes are TRBV12-5 and TRBJ2-1; D unclear. V gave up 0 bases and J gave up 9 bases, with 9 bases separating them. Germline CDR1 reads LGHNT; CDR2 reads FRNRAP. The length of the CDR3 is 13 residues. The CDR3 is CASGLVDQAEQFF. The CDR3 nucleotides are TGTGCTAGTGGTTTGGTAGACCAGGCTGAGCAGTTCTTC.

This clonotype was seen ten or more times. The chain joins TRBV30 to TRBJ2-1, with D unclear. Germline loops: CDR1 GTSNPN, CDR2 SVGIG (reference sequence). With 0 bases removed from V and 6 bases from J, the gap between germline ends came to 3 bases. CDR3 size: 11 residues. The CDR3 sequence is CAWSVLNEQFF. The CDR3, as DNA: TGTGCCTGGAGTGTTCTCAATGAGCAGTTCTTC.

A few counts support this clonotype. The CDR3 nucleotides read TGCAGCGTTGAAGGATCGAGGGGACAGGAGCGCTACGAGCAGTACTTC. This sequence encodes CSVEGSRGQERYEQYF. The rearrangement links TRBV29-1 to TRBJ2-7; 8 bases fit TRBD1. The CDR3 has 16 residues. Per the germline V gene, CDR1 is SQVTM and CDR2 is ANQGSEA. Unmatched junction bases numbered 11, after V lost 1 base and J lost 3 bases.

The chain employs TRBV7-2 and TRBJ1-5; perhaps TRBD1 as D (5 bases). Germline V lookup: CDR1 SGHTA, CDR2 FQGNSA. This CDR3 has 13 amino acids. Trimming left V 4 bases short and J 7 bases short, with 11 bases between. DNA of the CDR3: TGTGCCAGCAGCTCAAACCAGGGACAGCCCCAGCATTTT. This sequence encodes CASSSNQGQPQHF.

In this sample, this clonotype turned up many times. The chain links TRBV27 to TRBJ2-3; weak D call: TRBD2 (5 bases). Germline CDR1 MNHEY, CDR2 SMNVEV (reference sequence). Trimming pared 11 bases from V and 3 bases from J, leaving 21 bases between. The CDR3 has 15 amino acids. The CDR3 DNA reads TGTGCCTTCCAGTTTAGGAGGCGTGGAACAGATACGCAGTATTTT. This codes for CAFQFRRRGTDTQYF.

This clonotype has a count of ten or more. V gene TRBV5-6 combines with J gene TRBJ2-2, with 9 bases aligning to TRBD1. Germline V gene data show CDR1 as SGHDT and CDR2 as YYEEEE. The CDR3 is made up of 17 amino acids. Trimming cost V 4 bases and J 1 base; bases outside gene matches: 8. The CDR3 loop is CASSREGQGLNTGELFF. The CDR3 bases are TGTGCCAGCAGCAGGGAAGGACAGGGGCTGAACACCGGGGAGCTGTTTTTT.

This clonotype was observed a few times. The V gene is TRBV7-2, the J gene TRBJ1-2, with TRBD1 matching 7 bases. CDR3 size: 13 residues. Germline CDR1 and CDR2: SGHTA and FQGNSA. The V gene end was trimmed by 4 bases and the J gene end by 5 bases; junction bases not matched to a gene: 4. CDR3 bases: TGTGCCAGCAGCTCGGGACAGCTATATGGCTACACCTTC. It specifies CASSSGQLYGYTF. The variable domain in full, completed from reference TRBV7-2 and TRBJ1-2, reads GAGVSQSPSNKVTEKGKDVELRCDPISGHTALYWYRQSLGQGLEFLIYFQGNSAPDKSGLPSDRFSAERTGGSVSTLTIQRTQQEDSAVYLCASSSGQLYGYTFGSGTRLTVV.

This clonotype showed up many times. One junction end disagrees with the germline gene, perhaps due to a read error. The chain uses TRBV11-3 and TRBJ1-3; D is unresolved. Looked up from germline, CDR1 is SGHNT and CDR2 is YENEEA. This CDR3 is built from 12 residues. CDR3 region: CASSLSGDTIYF. The CDR3 DNA is TGCGCCAGCAGCTTATCGGGCGACACCATATATTTT.

This clonotype was seen only a few times. The V gene is TRBV11-2, the J gene TRBJ2-5; the D call may be TRBD1 or TRBD2 (5 bases each). The germline V gene has CDR1 SGHAT and CDR2 FQNNGV. The CDR3 is made up of 14 amino acids. V dropped 5 bases and J dropped 4 bases, with 14 bases sitting between them. The CDR3 bases are TGTGCCAGCAGCCAGTGGGGGTTTCCAGAGACCCAGTACTTC. Translating it yields CASSQWGFPETQYF.

About this clonotype itself: Being one base from a much bigger clone, this may be a read error. This rearrangement joins TRBV5-1 to TRBJ1-4; D might be TRBD1 (6 bases). Germline values: CDR1 SGHRS, CDR2 YFSETQ. CDR3 length: 15 amino acids. CDR3 coding DNA: TGCGCCAGCAGCCTCCGAGGACAGACTAATGAAAGACTGTTTTTT. Translating gives CASSLRGQTNERLFF.

This clonotype was observed many times. The V gene is TRBV28, the J gene TRBJ2-4, with TRBD1 identical over 7 bases. CDR3 length: 16 amino acids. CDR1 is MDHEN, CDR2 SYDVKM, per germline. V shed 5 bases, J shed 0 bases, and the junction held 7 bases outside the gene matches. The CDR3 DNA is TGTGCCAGCAGTCCCCGGGACAGACTAGCCAAAAACATTCAGTACTTC. This encodes CASSPRDRLAKNIQYF.

In its sample, this clonotype was seen many times. This rearrangement joins TRBV7-2 to TRBJ2-7; D tentatively reads TRBD1 or TRBD2 (5 bases each). The CDR3 has 14 residues. CDR1 and CDR2 from the germline V gene are SGHTA and FQGNSA. Trimming shortened V by 5 bases and J by 2 bases, and 13 bases separated the two germline ends. This CDR3 reads CASSPRVGAYEQYF. In DNA, the CDR3 is TGTGCCAGCAGCCCTCGGGTGGGGGCCTACGAGCAGTACTTC.

The chain carries TRBV2 and TRBJ2-1, with 11 nucleotides matching TRBD2. The CDR3 covers 15 residues. J gave up 9 bases and V 4 bases, and 8 bases lay outside the gene matches. Germline CDR1 reads SNHLY; CDR2 reads FYNNEI. CDR3 in amino acids: CASSATSGNTIEQFF. The CDR3 nucleotides read TGTGCCAGCAGTGCGACTAGCGGGAATACAATTGAGCAGTTCTTC.

The J gene is TRBJ2-4, the V gene TRBV28, with 7 bases that match TRBD1. The CDR3 length is 16 residues. Trimming took 6 bases from V and 0 from J; bases not matched to a gene: 8. Per germline, CDR1 MDHEN and CDR2 SYDVKM. The CDR3 DNA reads as TGTGCCAGCAGCTCCACAGGGGCGCTAGCCAAAAACATTCAGTACTTC. Residues: CASSSTGALAKNIQYF.

This clonotype was seen many times. This chain uses TRBV28 with TRBJ1-4, with a tentative D call TRBD1 (6 bases). The CDR3 spans 19 residues. The V gene lost 5 bases and the J gene lost 5 bases, with 27 bases spanning the gap. Germline CDR1 is MDHEN and CDR2 is SYDVKM. The DNA of the CDR3 is TGTGCCAGCAGTCTCCCCGCCGACGGGAAGGAGGGGGTGAATGAAAAACTGTTTTTT. Its protein is CASSLPADGKEGVNEKLFF.